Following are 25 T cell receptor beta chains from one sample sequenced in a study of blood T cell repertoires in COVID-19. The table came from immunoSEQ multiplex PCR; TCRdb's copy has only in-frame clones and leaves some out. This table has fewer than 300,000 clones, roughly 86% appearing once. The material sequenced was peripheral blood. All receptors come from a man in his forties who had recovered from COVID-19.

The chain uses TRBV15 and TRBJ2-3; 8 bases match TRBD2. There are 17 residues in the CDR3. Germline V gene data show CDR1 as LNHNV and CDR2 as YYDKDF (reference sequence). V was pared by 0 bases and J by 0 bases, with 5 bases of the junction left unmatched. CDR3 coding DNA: TGTGCCACCAGCAGAGATCGGGGGGGGTCTAGCACAGATACGCAGTATTTT. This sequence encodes CATSRDRGGSSTDTQYF.

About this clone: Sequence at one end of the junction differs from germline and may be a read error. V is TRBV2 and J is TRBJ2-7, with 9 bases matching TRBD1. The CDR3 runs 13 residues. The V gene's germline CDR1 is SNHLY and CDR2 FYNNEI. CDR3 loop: CASRLSSRDRDSF. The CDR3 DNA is TGTGCCAGCAGACTTTCGAGCCGGGACAGGGATTCCTTC.

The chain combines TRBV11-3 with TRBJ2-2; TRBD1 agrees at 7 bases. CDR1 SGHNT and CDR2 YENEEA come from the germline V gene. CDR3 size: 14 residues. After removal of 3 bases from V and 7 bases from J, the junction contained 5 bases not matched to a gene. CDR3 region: CASSLRGGIGELFF. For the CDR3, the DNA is TGTGCCAGCAGCTTGAGAGGGGGCATCGGGGAGCTGTTTTTT.

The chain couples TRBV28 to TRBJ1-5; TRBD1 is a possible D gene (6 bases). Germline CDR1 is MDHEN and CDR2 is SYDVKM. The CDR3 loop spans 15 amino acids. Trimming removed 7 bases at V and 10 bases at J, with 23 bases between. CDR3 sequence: CASISIGQPDRPQHF. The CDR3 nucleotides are TGTGCCAGCATCTCCATAGGACAGCCGGATCGACCCCAGCATTTT.

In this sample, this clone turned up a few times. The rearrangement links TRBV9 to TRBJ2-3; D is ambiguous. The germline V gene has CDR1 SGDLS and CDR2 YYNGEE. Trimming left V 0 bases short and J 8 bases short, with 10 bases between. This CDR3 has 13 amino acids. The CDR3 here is CASSVVLRSTQYF. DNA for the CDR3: TGTGCCAGCAGCGTAGTCCTGAGGAGTACGCAGTATTTT.

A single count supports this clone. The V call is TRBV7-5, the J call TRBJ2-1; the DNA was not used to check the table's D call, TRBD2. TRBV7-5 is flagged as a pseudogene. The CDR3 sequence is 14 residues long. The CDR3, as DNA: TGTGCCAGAAGCTTAAGACTAGACCTCAATGAGCAGTTCTTC. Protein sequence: CARSLRLDLNEQFF.

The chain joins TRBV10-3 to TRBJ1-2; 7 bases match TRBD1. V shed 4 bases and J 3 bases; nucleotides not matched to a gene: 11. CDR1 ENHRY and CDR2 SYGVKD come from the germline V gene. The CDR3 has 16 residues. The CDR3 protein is CAISGRDSGPDYGYTF. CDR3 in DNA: TGTGCCATCAGTGGAAGGGACAGTGGCCCTGACTATGGCTACACCTTC.

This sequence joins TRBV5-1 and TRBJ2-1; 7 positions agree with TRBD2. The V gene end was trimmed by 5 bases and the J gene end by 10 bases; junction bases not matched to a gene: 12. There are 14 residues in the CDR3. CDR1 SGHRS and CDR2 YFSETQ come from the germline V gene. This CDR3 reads CASRNQPGGSEQFF. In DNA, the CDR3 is TGCGCCAGCAGGAATCAACCGGGAGGAAGCGAGCAGTTCTTC.

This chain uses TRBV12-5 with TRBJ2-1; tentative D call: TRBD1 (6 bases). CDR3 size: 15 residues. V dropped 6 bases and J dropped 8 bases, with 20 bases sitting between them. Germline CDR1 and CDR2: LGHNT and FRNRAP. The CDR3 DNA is TGTGCTAGTGGGGAATCCCGGCAGGGGCTGGATGAGCAGTTCTTC. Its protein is CASGESRQGLDEQFF.

The CDR3, as DNA: TGTGCCAGCAGTTTGGGGGGAAAGGATACGCAGTATTTT. Translation: CASSLGGKDTQYF. This chain uses TRBV12-3 or TRBV12-4 with TRBJ2-3, with D perhaps TRBD2 (6 bases). V gave up 3 bases and J gave up 6 bases, with 10 bases separating them. CDR3 length: 13 amino acids.

DNA of the CDR3: TGTGCCAGCAGTTACCGACAGGCCCAACCCCAGCATTTT. It translates to CASSYRQAQPQHF. The chain employs TRBV6-5 and TRBJ1-5, with D possibly matching TRBD1 (6 bases). CDR1 and CDR2 from the germline V gene are MNHEY and SVGAGI. The CDR3 has 13 residues. Trimming pared 2 bases from V and 10 bases from J, leaving 12 bases between.

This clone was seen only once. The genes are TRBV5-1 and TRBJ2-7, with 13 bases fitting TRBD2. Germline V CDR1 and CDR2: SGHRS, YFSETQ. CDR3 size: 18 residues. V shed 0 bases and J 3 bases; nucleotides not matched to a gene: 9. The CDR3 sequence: CASSLVSIGTSGIYEQYF. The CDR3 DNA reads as TGCGCCAGCAGCTTGGTGTCTATAGGGACTAGCGGGATCTACGAGCAGTACTTC.

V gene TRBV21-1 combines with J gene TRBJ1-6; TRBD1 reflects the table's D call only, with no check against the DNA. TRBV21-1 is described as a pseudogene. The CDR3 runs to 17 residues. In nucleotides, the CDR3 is TGTGCCAGCAGCAAAGGGTGTCCGGACAGGGACAATTCACCCCTCCACTTT. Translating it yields CASSKGCPDRDNSPLHF.

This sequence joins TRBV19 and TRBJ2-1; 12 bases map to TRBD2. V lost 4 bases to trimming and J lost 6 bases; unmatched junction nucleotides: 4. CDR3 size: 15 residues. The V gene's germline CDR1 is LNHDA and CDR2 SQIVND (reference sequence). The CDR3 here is CASSTTSGGFNEQFF. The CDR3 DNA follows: TGTGCCAGTAGTACCACTAGCGGGGGGTTCAATGAGCAGTTCTTC.

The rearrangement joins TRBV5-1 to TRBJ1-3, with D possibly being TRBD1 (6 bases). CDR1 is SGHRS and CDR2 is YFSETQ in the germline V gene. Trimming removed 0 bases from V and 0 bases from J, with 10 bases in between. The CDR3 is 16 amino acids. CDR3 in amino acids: CASSLEQGSSGNTIYF. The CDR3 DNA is TGCGCCAGCAGCTTGGAACAGGGCAGCTCTGGAAACACCATATATTTT.

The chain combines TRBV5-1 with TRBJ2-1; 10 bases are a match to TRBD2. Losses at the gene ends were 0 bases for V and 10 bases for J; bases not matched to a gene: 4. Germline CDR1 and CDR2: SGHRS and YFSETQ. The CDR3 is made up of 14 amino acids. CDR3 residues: CASSLGLAGPEQFF. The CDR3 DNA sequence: TGCGCCAGCAGCTTGGGACTAGCGGGCCCCGAGCAGTTCTTC.

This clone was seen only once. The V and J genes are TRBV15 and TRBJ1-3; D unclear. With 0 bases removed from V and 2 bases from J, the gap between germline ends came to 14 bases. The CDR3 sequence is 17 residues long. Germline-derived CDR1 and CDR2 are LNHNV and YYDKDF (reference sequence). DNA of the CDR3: TGTGCCACCAGCAGAGATCCGGGAAGGTTGGCTGGAAACACCATATATTTT. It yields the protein CATSRDPGRLAGNTIYF.

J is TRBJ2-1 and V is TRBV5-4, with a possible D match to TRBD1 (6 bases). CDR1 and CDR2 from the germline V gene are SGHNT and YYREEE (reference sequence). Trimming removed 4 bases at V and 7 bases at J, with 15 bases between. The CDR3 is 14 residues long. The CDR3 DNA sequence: TGTGCCAGCAGCCTACAGGGACGGACTAATGAGCAGTTCTTC. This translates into CASSLQGRTNEQFF. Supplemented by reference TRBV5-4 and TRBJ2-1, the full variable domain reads ETGVTQSPTHLIKTRGQQVTLRCSSQSGHNTVSWYQQALGQGPQFIFQYYREEENGRGNFPPRFSGLQFPNYSSELNVNALELDDSALYLCASSLQGRTNEQFFGPGTRLTVL.

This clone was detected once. CDR3 residues: CASSLDLAANTEAFF. The CDR3, as DNA: TGTGCCAGCAGCTTAGATCTAGCGGCGAACACTGAAGCTTTCTTT. The chain employs TRBV7-9 and TRBJ1-1; no firm D call. Germline-derived CDR1 and CDR2 are SEHNR and FQNEAQ (reference sequence). Trimming took 1 base from V and 1 from J, leaving 10 bases between them. The CDR3 extends over 15 amino acids.

The CDR3 coding sequence is TGTGCCAGCAGTTTAACATGGGGGGGAAAGACCCAGTACTTC. Protein product: CASSLTWGGKTQYF. This chain connects TRBV27 to TRBJ2-5; 7 bases fit TRBD2. This CDR3 has 14 amino acids. V dropped 2 bases and J dropped 6; count of bases not matched to a gene: 6. Germline V gives CDR1 MNHEY, CDR2 SMNVEV (reference sequence).

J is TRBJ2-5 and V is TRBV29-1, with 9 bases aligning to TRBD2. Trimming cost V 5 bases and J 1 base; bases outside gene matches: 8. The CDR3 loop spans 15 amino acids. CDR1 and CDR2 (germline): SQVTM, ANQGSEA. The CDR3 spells CSVRLLAGAQETQYF. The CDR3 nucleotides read TGCAGCGTTAGACTACTAGCGGGCGCCCAAGAGACCCAGTACTTC.

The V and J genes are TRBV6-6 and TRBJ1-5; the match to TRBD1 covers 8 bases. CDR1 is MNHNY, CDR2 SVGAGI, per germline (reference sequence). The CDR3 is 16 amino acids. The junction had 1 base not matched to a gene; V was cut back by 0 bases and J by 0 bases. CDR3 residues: CASSYSTGDSNQPQHF. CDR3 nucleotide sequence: TGTGCCAGCAGTTACTCGACAGGGGATAGCAATCAGCCCCAGCATTTT.

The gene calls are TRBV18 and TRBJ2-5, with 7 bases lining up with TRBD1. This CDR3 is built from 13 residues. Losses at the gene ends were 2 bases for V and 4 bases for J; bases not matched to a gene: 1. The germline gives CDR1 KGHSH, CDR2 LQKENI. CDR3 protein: CASSPAGGETQYF. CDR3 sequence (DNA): TGTGCCAGCTCACCAGCAGGGGGAGAGACCCAGTACTTC.

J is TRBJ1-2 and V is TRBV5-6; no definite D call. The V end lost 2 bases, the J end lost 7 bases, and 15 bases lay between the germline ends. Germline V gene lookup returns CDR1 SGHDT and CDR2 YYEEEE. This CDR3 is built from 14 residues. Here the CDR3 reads CASSFMGTVGGYTF. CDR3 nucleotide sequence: TGTGCCAGCAGCTTTATGGGTACAGTGGGTGGCTACACCTTC.

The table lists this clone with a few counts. This chain's CDR3 is CASSITGSYEQYF. The CDR3 nucleotides are TGTGCCAGTAGCATAACAGGATCCTACGAGCAGTACTTC. The chain is built from TRBV19 and TRBJ2-7, with TRBD1 as a possible D gene (5 bases). This CDR3 has 13 residues. The V gene lost 6 bases and the J gene lost 1 base, with 10 bases spanning the gap. Germline values: CDR1 LNHDA, CDR2 SQIVND (reference sequence).